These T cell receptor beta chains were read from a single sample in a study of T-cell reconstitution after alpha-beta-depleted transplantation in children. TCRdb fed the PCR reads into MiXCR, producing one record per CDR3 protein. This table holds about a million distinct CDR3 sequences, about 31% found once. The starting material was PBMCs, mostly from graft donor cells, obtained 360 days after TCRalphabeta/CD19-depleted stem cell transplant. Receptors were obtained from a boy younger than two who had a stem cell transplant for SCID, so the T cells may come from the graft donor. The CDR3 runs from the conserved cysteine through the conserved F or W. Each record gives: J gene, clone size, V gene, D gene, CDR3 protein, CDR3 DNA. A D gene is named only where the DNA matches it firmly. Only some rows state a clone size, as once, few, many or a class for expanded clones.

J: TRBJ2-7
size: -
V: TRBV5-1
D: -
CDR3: CASSLRTETYEQYF
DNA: TGCGCCAGCAGCCTACGGACGGAAACCTACGAGCAGTACTTC

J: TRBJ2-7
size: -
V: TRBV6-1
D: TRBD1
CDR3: CASRTDRVSYEQYF
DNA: TGTGCCAGCAGAACCGACAGGGTCTCCTACGAGCAGTACTTC

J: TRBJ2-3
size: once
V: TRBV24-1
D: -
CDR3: CATSDLAGQPSTDTQYF
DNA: TGTGCCACCAGTGATTTGGCCGGACAGCCCAGCACAGATACGCAGTATTTT

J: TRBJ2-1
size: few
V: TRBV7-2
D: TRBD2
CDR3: CASSLPPGLVEFF
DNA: TGTGCCAGCAGCTTACCCCCGGGACTAGTGGAGTTCTTC

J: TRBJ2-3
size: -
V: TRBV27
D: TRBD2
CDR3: CASSSELAGGLRGTDTQYF
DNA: TGTGCCAGCAGCTCCGAACTAGCGGGGGGGCTGAGGGGGACAGATACGCAGTATTTT

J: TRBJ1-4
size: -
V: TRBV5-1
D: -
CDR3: CASSFGRAGPNEKLFF
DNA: TGCGCCAGCAGCTTCGGTAGGGCAGGGCCTAATGAAAAACTGTTTTTT

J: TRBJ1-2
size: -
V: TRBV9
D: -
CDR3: CASSDGGYGYTF
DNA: TGTGCCAGCAGCGATGGAGGCTATGGCTACACCTTC

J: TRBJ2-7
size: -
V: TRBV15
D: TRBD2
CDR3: CATSEGLAVTYEQYF
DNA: TGTGCCACCAGCGAAGGACTAGCGGTTACCTACGAGCAGTACTTC

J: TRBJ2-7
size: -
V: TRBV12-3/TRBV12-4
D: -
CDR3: CASSLAGPGAYEQYF
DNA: TGTGCCAGCAGTTTAGCGGGTCCCGGGGCCTACGAGCAGTACTTC

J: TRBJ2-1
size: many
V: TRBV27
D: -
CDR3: CASSLQGPYNEQFF
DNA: TGTGCCAGCAGTTTGCAGGGGCCGTACAATGAGCAGTTCTTC

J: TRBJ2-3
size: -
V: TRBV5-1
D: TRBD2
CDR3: CATGLAGTPSSTDTQYF
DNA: TGCGCCACCGGACTAGCGGGGACCCCTTCTAGCACAGATACGCAGTATTTT

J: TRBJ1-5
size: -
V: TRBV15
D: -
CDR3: CATSRDIAQPQHF
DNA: TGTGCCACCAGCAGAGATATAGCTCAGCCCCAGCATTTT

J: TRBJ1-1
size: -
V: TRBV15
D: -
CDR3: CATSRDPGATEAFF
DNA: TGTGCCACCAGCAGGGACCCGGGGGCCACTGAAGCTTTCTTT

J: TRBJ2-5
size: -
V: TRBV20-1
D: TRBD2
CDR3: CSGLAGGRAQYF
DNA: TGCAGTGGACTAGCGGGGGGGAGGGCCCAGTACTTC

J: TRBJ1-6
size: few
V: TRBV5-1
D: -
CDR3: CASSLDQGNSPLHF
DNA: TGCGCCAGCAGCTTGGATCAGGGTAATTCACCCCTCCACTTT

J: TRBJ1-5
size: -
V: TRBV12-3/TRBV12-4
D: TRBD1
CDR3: CASKLTGENQPQHF
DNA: TGTGCCAGCAAGCTCACAGGGGAAAATCAGCCCCAGCATTTT

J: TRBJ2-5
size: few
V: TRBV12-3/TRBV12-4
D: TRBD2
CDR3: CASSLYPSGGWETQYF
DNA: TGTGCCAGCAGTTTATATCCTAGCGGGGGTTGGGAGACCCAGTACTTC

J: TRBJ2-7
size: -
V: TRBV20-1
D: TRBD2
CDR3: CSAPRGGLSSYEQYF
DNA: TGCAGTGCACCACGCGGGGGTCTGAGCTCCTACGAGCAGTACTTC

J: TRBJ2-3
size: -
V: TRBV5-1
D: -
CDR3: CASSLTSSQDTQYF
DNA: TGCGCCAGCAGCCTGACTAGTTCTCAAGATACGCAGTATTTT

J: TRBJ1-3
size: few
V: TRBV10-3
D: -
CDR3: CAISEGTVSGNTIYF
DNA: TGTGCCATCAGTGAGGGGACGGTTTCTGGAAACACCATATATTTT

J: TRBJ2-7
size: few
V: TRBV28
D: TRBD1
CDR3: CASNLGGTGKRHEQYF
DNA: TGTGCCAGCAACCTGGGAGGGACAGGGAAGCGGCACGAGCAGTACTTC

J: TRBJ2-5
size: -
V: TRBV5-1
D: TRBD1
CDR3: CASSLTRQGGETQYF
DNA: TGCGCCAGCAGCCTCACCCGACAGGGTGGGGAGACCCAGTACTTC

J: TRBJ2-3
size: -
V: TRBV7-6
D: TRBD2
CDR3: CASSRRLAGGRTDTQYF
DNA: TGTGCCAGCAGCCGCAGACTAGCGGGGGGTAGGACAGATACGCAGTATTTT

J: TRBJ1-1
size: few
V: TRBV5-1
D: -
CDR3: CASSFSTSNTEAFF
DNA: TGCGCCAGCAGCTTCAGTACATCGAACACTGAAGCTTTCTTT

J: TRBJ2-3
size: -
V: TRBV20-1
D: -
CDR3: CSAQRTDTQYF
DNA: TGCAGTGCCCAACGGACAGATACGCAGTATTTT

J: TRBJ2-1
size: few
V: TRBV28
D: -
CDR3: CASSRYDEQFF
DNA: TGTGCCAGCAGTCGCTATGATGAGCAGTTCTTC

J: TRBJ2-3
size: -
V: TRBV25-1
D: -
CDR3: CASSGRRAVTSTDTQYF
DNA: TGTGCCAGCAGTGGCCGTCGGGCAGTCACTAGCACAGATACGCAGTATTTT

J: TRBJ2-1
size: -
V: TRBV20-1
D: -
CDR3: CSARLRSGRSYNEQFF
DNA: TGCAGTGCTAGGCTCCGCAGCGGGCGGTCCTACAATGAGCAGTTCTTC

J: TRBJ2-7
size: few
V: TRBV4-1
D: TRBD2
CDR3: CASSQAGRGNYEQYF
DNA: TGCGCCAGCAGCCAAGCCGGGAGGGGGAACTACGAGCAGTACTTC

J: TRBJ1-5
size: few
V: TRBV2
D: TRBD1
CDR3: CASSVGTANQPQHF
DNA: TGTGCCAGCAGTGTAGGGACAGCCAATCAGCCCCAGCATTTT

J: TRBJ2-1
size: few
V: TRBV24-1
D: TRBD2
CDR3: CATSPRGTSFDEQFF
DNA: TGTGCCACCAGTCCGAGGGGGACTAGTTTTGATGAGCAGTTCTTC

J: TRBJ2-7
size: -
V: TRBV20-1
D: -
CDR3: CSAQRPVFGDSYKQYF
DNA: TGCAGTGCTCAACGACCGGTATTCGGAGACTCCTACAAGCAGTACTTC

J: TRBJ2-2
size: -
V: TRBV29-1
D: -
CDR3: CSVDGAGNGELFF
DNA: TGCAGCGTCGACGGGGCAGGAAACGGGGAGCTGTTTTTT

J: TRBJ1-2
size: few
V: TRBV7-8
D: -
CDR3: CASGWSGINYGYTF
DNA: TGTGCCAGCGGGTGGTCAGGGATCAACTATGGCTACACCTTC

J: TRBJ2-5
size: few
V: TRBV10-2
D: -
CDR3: CASRDYRGGRETQYF
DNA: TGCGCCAGCAGAGACTACAGGGGGGGGAGAGAGACCCAGTACTTC

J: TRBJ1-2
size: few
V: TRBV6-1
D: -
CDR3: CASSPTFSPNYGYTF
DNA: TGTGCCAGCAGTCCGACCTTCAGCCCTAACTATGGCTACACCTTC

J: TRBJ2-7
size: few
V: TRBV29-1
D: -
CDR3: CSAFTFIDEQYF
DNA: TGCAGCGCCTTTACCTTTATTGACGAGCAGTACTTC

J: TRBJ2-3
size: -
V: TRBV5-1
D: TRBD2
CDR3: CASSLGTSGVDTQYF
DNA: TGCGCCAGCAGCTTGGGGACTAGCGGGGTCGATACGCAGTATTTT

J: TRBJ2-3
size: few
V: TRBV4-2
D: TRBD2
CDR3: CASSPYPSGGATDTQYF
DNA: TGTGCCAGCAGCCCCTATCCTAGCGGGGGGGCCACAGATACGCAGTATTTT

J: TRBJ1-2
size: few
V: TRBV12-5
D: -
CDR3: CASGNGGRGYGYTF
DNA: TGTGCTAGTGGGAATGGGGGGCGCGGCTATGGCTACACCTTC

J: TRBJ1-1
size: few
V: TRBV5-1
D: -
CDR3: CASSFVGSTEAFF
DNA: TGCGCCAGCAGCTTTGTGGGGAGCACTGAAGCTTTCTTT

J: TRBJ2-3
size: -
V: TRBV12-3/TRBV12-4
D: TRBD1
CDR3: CASSTWTGYTDTQYF
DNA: TGTGCCAGCAGCACATGGACAGGGTACACAGATACGCAGTATTTT

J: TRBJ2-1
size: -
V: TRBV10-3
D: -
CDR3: CAISGGQYEQFF
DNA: TGTGCCATCAGTGGGGGTCAGTATGAGCAGTTCTTC

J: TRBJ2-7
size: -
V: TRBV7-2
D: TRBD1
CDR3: CASSLVTGLDEQYF
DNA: TGTGCCAGCAGCTTAGTGACAGGGTTGGACGAGCAGTACTTC

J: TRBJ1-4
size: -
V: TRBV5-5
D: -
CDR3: CASSLVQGGVQKLFF
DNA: TGTGCCAGCAGCTTGGTCCAGGGAGGAGTGCAAAAACTGTTTTTT

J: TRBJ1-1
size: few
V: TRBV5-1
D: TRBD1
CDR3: CASRAGTGNRHTEAFF
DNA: TGCGCCAGCAGGGCCGGGACAGGGAACCGTCACACTGAAGCTTTCTTT

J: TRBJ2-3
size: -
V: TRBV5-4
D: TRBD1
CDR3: CASSDRGPADTQYF
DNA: TGTGCCAGCAGCGACAGGGGGCCAGCAGATACGCAGTATTTT

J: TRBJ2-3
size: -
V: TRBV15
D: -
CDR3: CATSRDPGATDTQYF
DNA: TGTGCCACCAGCAGAGATCCGGGGGCCACAGATACGCAGTATTTT

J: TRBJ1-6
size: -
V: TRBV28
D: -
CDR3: CASSSGGGNNSPLHF
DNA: TGTGCCAGCAGTTCTGGGGGGGGCAACAATTCACCCCTCCACTTT

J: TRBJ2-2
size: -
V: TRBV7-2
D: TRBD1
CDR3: CASSRRDSRTGELFF
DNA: TGTGCCAGCAGCCGCCGGGACAGCCGAACCGGGGAGCTGTTTTTT

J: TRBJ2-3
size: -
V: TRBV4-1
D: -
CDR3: CASSQDVRGDTQYF
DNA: TGCGCCAGCAGCCAAGATGTGAGGGGAGATACGCAGTATTTT

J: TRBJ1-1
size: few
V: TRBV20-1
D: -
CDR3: CSAPKQGSPEAFF
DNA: TGCAGTGCTCCAAAGCAGGGGTCACCTGAAGCTTTCTTT

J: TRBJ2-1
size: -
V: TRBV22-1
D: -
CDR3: CPGTRSRNEQFF
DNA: TGCCCTGGGACTAGATCCCGCAATGAGCAGTTCTTC

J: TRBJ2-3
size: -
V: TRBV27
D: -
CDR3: CASSLNPGGTDTQYF
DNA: TGTGCCAGCAGTTTAAACCCCGGGGGCACAGATACGCAGTATTTT

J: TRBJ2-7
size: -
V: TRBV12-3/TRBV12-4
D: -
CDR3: CASSFEATYEQYF
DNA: TGTGCCAGCAGTTTTGAGGCCACCTACGAGCAGTACTTC

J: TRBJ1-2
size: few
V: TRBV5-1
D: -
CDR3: CASSSGQTMDYGYTF
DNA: TGCGCCAGCAGCTCCGGACAGACAATGGACTATGGCTACACCTTC

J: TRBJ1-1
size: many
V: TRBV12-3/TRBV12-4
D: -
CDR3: CASSFRGEEAFF
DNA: TGTGCCAGCAGTTTTCGAGGGGAGGAAGCTTTCTTT